Included here is one T cell receptor beta chain sequence, with context. What it binds is not known. Germline CDR1 reads MGHRA; CDR2 reads YSYEKL. Losses at the gene ends were 3 bases for V and 10 bases for J; bases not matched to a gene: 11. The CDR3 totals 14 residues. Libraries were prepared by immunoSEQ multiplex PCR; TCRdb keeps only in-frame clonotypes and omits some of them. The top ten clones hold about 9.3% of a sample with approximately 160,000 clones, 85% to 90% of them seen once. This record comes from a study of cytomegalovirus exposure and HLA in healthy donors. Whole-study results and caveats: It was 164 TCR beta chains that were listed as cytomegalovirus-associated.

The sequenced material came from PBMCs. V usage is TRBV4-1 and J usage is TRBJ1-1; 7 bases are shared with TRBD1. This TCR was sampled from a woman aged 18-35 years in good health and CMV-seropositive. The CDR3: CASSQDRDSPRAFF. The DNA of the CDR3 is TGCGCCAGCAGCCAGGACCGGGACAGTCCTAGAGCTTTCTTT.